These T cell receptor beta chains were read from a single sample in a study of blood T cell repertoires in COVID-19. Produced via immunoSEQ multiplex PCR; TCRdb's table is partial and in-frame only. The sample gives some 73,000 clones, around 86% of which show up once; 13% is in the top ten. Sequenced: peripheral blood. Receptor source: a woman in her sixties or seventies with acute or convalescent COVID-19. Each CDR3 is given with its conserved first and last residue. A D gene is named only where the DNA matches it firmly. Clone sizes are given selectively: once, few, many, or a class where the clone is expanded.

j_call	clone_size	d_call	v_call	cdr3_nt	cdr3_aa
TRBJ1-2	once	TRBD1	TRBV9	TGTGCCAGCAGCGTCCGACAGGGCTCGGCTGGCTACACCTTC	CASSVRQGSAGYTF
TRBJ2-5	.	.	TRBV11-2	TGTGCCAGCAGCTTCGCGGGCCGGGAGACCCAGTACTTC	CASSFAGRETQYF
TRBJ2-1	.	.	TRBV11-3	TGTGCCAGCAGCTTAGATCGGTCTACTGAGCAGTTCTTC	CASSLDRSTEQFF
TRBJ1-1	.	.	TRBV5-1	TGCGCCAGCAGCTTGTACGGGCAGGGCACTGAAGCTTTCTTT	CASSLYGQGTEAFF
TRBJ1-2	.	TRBD1	TRBV11-2	TGTGCCAGCAGCTCGGACAGGGGGGATGGCTACACCTTC	CASSSDRGDGYTF
TRBJ2-7	.	TRBD1	TRBV10-3	TGTGCCATCAGTGGACAGGGGGATACCTACGAGCAGTACTTC	CAISGQGDTYEQYF
TRBJ2-7	.	TRBD1	TRBV24-1	TGTGCCACCAGTGACCGGCCCGGGACAGGATCCTACGAGCAGTACTTC	CATSDRPGTGSYEQYF
TRBJ2-7	.	.	TRBV28	TGTGCCAGCACTCGGCGTGACACCTACGAGCAGTACTTC	CASTRRDTYEQYF
TRBJ1-1	.	.	TRBV3-1/TRBV3-2	TGTGCCAGCAGCCAAGGAGGGAAAGCTTTCTTT	CASSQGGKAFF
TRBJ1-2	.	.	TRBV5-1	TGCGCCAGCAGCTTGTATCCAGGGTCGCTTAATGGCTACACCTTC	CASSLYPGSLNGYTF
TRBJ1-2	.	.	TRBV5-5	TGTGCCAGCAGTTTGAGTTTAGACAATGGCTACACCTTC	CASSLSLDNGYTF
TRBJ2-5	once	TRBD2	TRBV2	TGTGCCAGCATGGGGTTAGGACTAGCGGTAGAGACCCAGTACTTC	CASMGLGLAVETQYF
TRBJ2-3	.	TRBD1	TRBV7-8	TGTGCCAGCAGCTTCAGGGGGCAGGCAGATACGCAGTATTTT	CASSFRGQADTQYF
TRBJ1-5	.	.	TRBV5-6	TGTGCCAGCAGCATCCTCGGGGGAGGGCAGCCCCAGCATTTT	CASSILGGGQPQHF
TRBJ2-7	.	.	TRBV9	TGTGCCAGCAGCGTAGCCTCGGGCGGGGTGGCCTACGAGCAGTACTTC	CASSVASGGVAYEQYF
TRBJ2-4	.	TRBD1	TRBV6-6	TGTGCCAGCAGTGCCTCCGGGACAGGTATTGACATTCAGTACTTC	CASSASGTGIDIQYF
TRBJ2-7	.	.	TRBV5-3	TGTGCCAGAAGCGCGGGCCGGTGGAACGAGCAGTACTTC	CARSAGRWNEQYF
TRBJ1-1	.	TRBD1	TRBV5-4	TGTGCCAGCAGCTTATCGACAGGGGGAAGGACTGAAGCTTTCTTT	CASSLSTGGRTEAFF
TRBJ2-1	.	.	TRBV5-4	TGTGCCAGCAGCTTTAATTACAGGGACGGCCCCTACAATGAGCAGTTCTTC	CASSFNYRDGPYNEQFF
TRBJ1-1	.	.	TRBV7-3	TGTGCCAGCAGCTCTCTTATGAACACTGAAGCTTTCTTT	CASSSLMNTEAFF
TRBJ1-1	.	.	TRBV10-3	TGTGCCATCAGTGTAAAAGGGAGGGAAACTGAAGCTTTCTTT	CAISVKGRETEAFF
TRBJ2-7	.	.	TRBV7-8	TGTGCCAGCAGCTTGAGGTCCACCTACGAGCAGTACTTC	CASSLRSTYEQYF
TRBJ1-1	.	.	TRBV9	TGTGCCAGCAGCGTAGATGGCAACCGGAACACTGAAGCTTTCTTT	CASSVDGNRNTEAFF
TRBJ2-5	.	.	TRBV28	TGTGCCAGCAGTTTATGGCAGGGCCAAGAGACCCAGTACTTC	CASSLWQGQETQYF